This T cell receptor (beta chain) was recorded in a study of T cells in Graves' hyperthyroidism and ophthalmopathy. Whole-study context: Before any treatment, at initial diagnosis, peripheral blood was collected. Study observations and caveats: A model of 13 V-J features distinguished ophthalmopathy from stable hyperthyroidism. Most clonotypes that expanded in the thyroid above 0.001 also showed up in blood.

The CDR3 length is 12 residues. Trimming shortened V by 4 bases and J by 5 bases, and 9 bases separated the two germline ends. Germline V gives CDR1 MDHEN, CDR2 SYDVKM. It was RNA transcripts that yielded the amplified TCR beta CDR3 regions. First-round RT-PCR with HTBI primers amplified the TCR CDR3 region. TCRdb re-called the multiplex PCR reads with MiXCR, one entry per CDR3 protein. The table lists 490,000 or so distinct CDR3 sequences, about 22% of them singletons, with approximately 49% in the top ten. PBMCs came from 8.5 to 10 ml fresh peripheral blood. This clonotype was detected a few times. Its specificity is not known.

The J gene is TRBJ2-7, the V gene TRBV28, with a possible D match to TRBD1 (5 bases). Sequencing used blood. The sequence was obtained from a woman in her 70s with Graves' ophthalmopathy. CDR3 DNA: TGTGCCAGCAGTTCGACCAGGGACGAGCAGTACTTC. This translates into CASSSTRDEQYF.